The sequence of this T cell receptor beta chain was determined in a study of CD8 T cells in ankylosing spondylitis. With V trimmed by 6 bases and J by 5 bases, 9 bases remained unmatched. Germline CDR1 KGHSH, CDR2 LQKENI. CDR3 size: 15 residues. Study results and limitations: Among TCR beta sequences, a motif of roughly 8 highly homologous variants appeared characteristic of ankylosing spondylitis blood.

In making TCR beta libraries, quantitative 5'-RACE with molecular barcodes was used. TCRdb analysed the 5' RACE reads with MiXCR anew, one entry per CDR3 protein. This sample yields 380,000 or so distinct CDR3 sequences, of which around 20% are seen a single time; around 13% belongs to the top ten. This clonotype has a handful of counts. Its antigen is currently unknown. The chain joins TRBV18 to TRBJ2-5, with 10 nucleotides matching TRBD1. Sequencing was carried out using blood, either unsorted or a sorted T cell fraction (not recorded which). The TCR originated in a male donor with ankylosing spondylitis or in good health (not recorded which). This CDR3 reads CASSPGTGAYETQYF. The CDR3 DNA follows: TGTGCCAGCTCGCCCGGGACAGGGGCTTATGAGACCCAGTACTTC.